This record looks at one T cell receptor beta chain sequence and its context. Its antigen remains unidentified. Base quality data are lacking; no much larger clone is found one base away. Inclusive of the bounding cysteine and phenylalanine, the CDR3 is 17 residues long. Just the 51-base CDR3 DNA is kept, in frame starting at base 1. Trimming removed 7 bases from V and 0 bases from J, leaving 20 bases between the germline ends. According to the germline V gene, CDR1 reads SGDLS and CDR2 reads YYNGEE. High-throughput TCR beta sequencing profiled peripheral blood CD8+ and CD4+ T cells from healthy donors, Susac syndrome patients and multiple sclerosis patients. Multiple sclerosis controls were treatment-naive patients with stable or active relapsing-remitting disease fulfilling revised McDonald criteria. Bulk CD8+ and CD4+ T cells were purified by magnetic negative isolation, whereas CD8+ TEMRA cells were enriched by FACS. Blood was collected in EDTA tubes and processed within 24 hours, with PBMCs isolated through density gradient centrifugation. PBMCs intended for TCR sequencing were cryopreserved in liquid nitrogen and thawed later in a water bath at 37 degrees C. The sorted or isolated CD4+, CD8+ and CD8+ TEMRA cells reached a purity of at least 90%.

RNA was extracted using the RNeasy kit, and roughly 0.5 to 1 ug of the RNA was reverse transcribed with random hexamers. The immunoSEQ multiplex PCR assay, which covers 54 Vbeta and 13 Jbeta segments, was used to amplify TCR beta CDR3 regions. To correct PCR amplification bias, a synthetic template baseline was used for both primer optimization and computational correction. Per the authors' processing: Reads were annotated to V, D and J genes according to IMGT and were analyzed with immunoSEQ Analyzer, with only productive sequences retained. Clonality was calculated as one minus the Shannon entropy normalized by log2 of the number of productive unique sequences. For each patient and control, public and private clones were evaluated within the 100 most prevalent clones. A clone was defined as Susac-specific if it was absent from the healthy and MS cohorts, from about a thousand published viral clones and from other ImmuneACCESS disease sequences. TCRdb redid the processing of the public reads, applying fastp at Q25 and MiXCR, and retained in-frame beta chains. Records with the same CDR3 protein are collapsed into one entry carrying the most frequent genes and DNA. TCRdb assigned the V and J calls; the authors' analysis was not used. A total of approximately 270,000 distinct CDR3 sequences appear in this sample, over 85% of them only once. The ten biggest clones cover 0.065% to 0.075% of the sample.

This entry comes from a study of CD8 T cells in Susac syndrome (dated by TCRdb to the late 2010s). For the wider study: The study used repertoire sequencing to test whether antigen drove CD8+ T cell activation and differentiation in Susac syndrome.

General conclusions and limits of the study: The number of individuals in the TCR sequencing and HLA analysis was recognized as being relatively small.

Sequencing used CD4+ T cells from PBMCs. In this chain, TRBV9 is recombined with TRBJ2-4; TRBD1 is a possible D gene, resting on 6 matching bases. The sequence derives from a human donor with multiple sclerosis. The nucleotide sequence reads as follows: TGTGCCAGCTACATCCTTGGGGGCCTTTTAGCCAAAAACATTCAGTACTTC. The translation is CASYILGGLLAKNIQYF.